The 13 T cell receptor beta chains below come from one sample, sequenced in a study of cytomegalovirus exposure and HLA in healthy donors. Use of 60 Vbeta and 13 Jbeta primers characterized the PCR. Measured with immunoSEQ multiplex PCR; TCRdb has only the in-frame clones, and not every one. The sample yields about 180,000 clones, around 80% seen once. What was sequenced was PBMCs. The receptors were gathered from a woman aged 25-40 years in good health and CMV-seronegative.

A note on this clone: One end of the junction is discordant with germline, which a read error may explain. The chain recombines TRBV7-7 with TRBJ2-7; the D gene is possibly TRBD1 (5 bases). CDR3 length: 13 residues. Germline V gene data show CDR1 as SSHAT and CDR2 as FNYEAQ (reference sequence). The DNA of the CDR3 is TGTGCTAGCAGCCCAGGGATCAACTACGAGCAGTACTTC. This encodes CASSPGINYEQYF.

This clone was detected once. The chain combines TRBV4-3 with TRBJ2-5; 7 bases map to TRBD2. The CDR3 has 16 amino acids. Germline CDR1 and CDR2: LGHNA and YSLEER. Trimming at V came to 1 base and at J to 2 bases, leaving 7 bases not matched to a gene. CDR3 sequence: CASSQAVAGGQETQYF. CDR3 nucleotide sequence: TGCGCCAGCAGCCAAGCGGTCGCCGGGGGGCAAGAGACCCAGTACTTC.

The table lists this clone with a count of one. The chain has TRBV5-1 and TRBJ2-5, with D tentatively TRBD2 (5 bases). V lost 4 bases and J lost 5, with 18 bases in between. The V gene's germline CDR1 is SGHRS and CDR2 YFSETQ. The CDR3 loop spans 15 amino acids. The CDR3 sequence is CASSIGIIVRETQYF. The CDR3 DNA follows: TGCGCCAGCAGCATCGGGATCATTGTCAGGGAGACCCAGTACTTC.

The rearrangement links TRBV6-1 to TRBJ2-7; possibly TRBD1 for D (5 bases). V lost 3 bases to trimming and J lost 9 bases, with 27 bases between them. Per germline, CDR1 MNHNS and CDR2 SASEGT. The length of the CDR3 is 17 residues. CDR3 loop: CASSESVLGDSTSRQYF. As DNA, the CDR3 is TGTGCCAGCAGTGAGTCGGTTTTAGGGGATTCAACCTCACGGCAGTACTTC.

This chain uses TRBV7-3 with TRBJ2-1, with D perhaps TRBD2 (7 bases). The CDR3 has 15 residues. The V end was cut by 5 bases, the J end by 3 bases, with 14 bases between. Per germline, CDR1 SGHTA and CDR2 FQGTGA. In DNA, the CDR3 is TGTGCCAGCAGCCTGGCGGGGGCGCACTACAATGAGCAGTTCTTC. Protein sequence: CASSLAGAHYNEQFF.

This clone has a handful of counts. V and J are TRBV7-9 and TRBJ1-1, with a tentative D call TRBD1 (5 bases). Germline V gene sequence: CDR1 SEHNR, CDR2 FQNEAQ (reference sequence). V gave up 4 bases and J gave up 2 bases, with 11 bases separating them. This CDR3 contains 14 residues. The CDR3 DNA is TGTGCCAGCAGCTCCCAGGGTAGTAACACTGAAGCTTTCTTT. It yields the protein CASSSQGSNTEAFF.

The rearrangement joins TRBV6-4 to TRBJ1-6; 8 nucleotides agree with TRBD1. Germline lookup yields CDR1 MRHNA and CDR2 SNTAGT. The CDR3 sequence is 15 residues long. The junction had 3 bases not matched to a gene; V was cut back by 0 bases and J by 8 bases. This chain's CDR3 is CASSDSAGGHSPLHF. In DNA, the CDR3 is TGTGCCAGCAGTGACTCGGCAGGGGGCCATTCACCCCTCCACTTT.

The gene calls are TRBV5-6 and TRBJ1-2; D is unresolved. Germline loops: CDR1 SGHDT, CDR2 YYEEEE. The CDR3 runs 14 residues. V lost 3 bases and J lost 4, with 13 bases in between. CDR3 residues: CASSSLALGYGYTF. The CDR3, as DNA: TGTGCCAGCAGCTCCTTAGCCCTGGGCTATGGCTACACCTTC.

The chain carries TRBV25-1 and TRBJ2-7; 12 positions match TRBD2. After removal of 10 bases from V and 7 bases from J, the junction contained 5 bases not matched to a gene. There are 12 residues in the CDR3. CDR1 MGHDK and CDR2 SYGVNS come from the germline V gene. CDR3 sequence: CANLGTSGEQYF. CDR3 nucleotide sequence: TGTGCCAACCTCGGGACTAGCGGGGAGCAGTACTTC.

The chain joins TRBV7-8 to TRBJ1-3; no firm D call. Germline CDR1 SGHVS, CDR2 FQNEAQ. V lost 11 bases and J lost 0, with 17 bases in between. The CDR3 length is 15 residues. CDR3 amino acids: CAWSKSWSSGNTIYF. The CDR3, as DNA: TGTGCCTGGAGCAAATCCTGGAGCTCTGGAAACACCATATATTTT.

V is TRBV5-1 and J is TRBJ2-3, with D perhaps matching TRBD1 (6 bases). The V and J ends lost 4 bases and 7 bases respectively, with 13 bases between them. The V gene's germline CDR1 is SGHRS and CDR2 YFSETQ. There are 13 residues in the CDR3. In DNA, the CDR3 is TGCGCCAGCAGCAGCCCAGGGGCTCATACGCAGTATTTT. Protein product: CASSSPGAHTQYF.

The V gene is TRBV19, the J gene TRBJ1-5; 8 bases fit TRBD1. Germline V gene data show CDR1 as LNHDA and CDR2 as SQIVND (reference sequence). V gave up 0 bases and J gave up 6 bases; unmatched junction bases: 4. This CDR3 comprises 15 residues. The CDR3, as DNA: TGTGCCAGTAGTATAGATGGCACAGGGGGTCAGCCCCAGCATTTT. Protein product: CASSIDGTGGQPQHF.

The chain has TRBV6-4 and TRBJ2-7, with D possibly matching TRBD2 (5 bases). The CDR3 is 13 amino acids. The V and J ends lost 3 bases and 0 bases respectively, with 6 bases between them. Germline CDR1 and CDR2: MRHNA and SNTAGT. The CDR3 reads CASSEGSSYEQYF. In nucleotides, the CDR3 is TGTGCCAGCAGTGAGGGGAGCTCCTACGAGCAGTACTTC.